These T cell receptor beta chains were read from a single sample in a study of blood T cell repertoires in COVID-19. Measured with immunoSEQ multiplex PCR; TCRdb has only the in-frame clones, and not every one. Of more than 70,000 clones listed, about 87% are singletons. Sequencing used peripheral blood. Receptor source: a man in his forties or fifties with active COVID-19. CDR3s include the opening cysteine and the closing phenylalanine or tryptophan. The D gene is left open where the match is weak.

J gene: TRBJ1-2
V gene: TRBV5-1
D gene: TRBD1
CDR3 protein: CASSPGQGAGGYTF

J gene: TRBJ2-7
V gene: TRBV19
D gene: TRBD1
CDR3 protein: CASSTAGTGYSYEQYF

J gene: TRBJ2-3
V gene: TRBV11-3
D gene: .
CDR3 protein: CASSLGWGGTDTQYF

J gene: TRBJ2-2
V gene: TRBV29-1
D gene: .
CDR3 protein: CSVGGAASEGTGELFF

J gene: TRBJ1-1
V gene: TRBV12-3/TRBV12-4
D gene: .
CDR3 protein: CASSFGTEAFF

J gene: TRBJ2-4
V gene: TRBV30
D gene: TRBD1
CDR3 protein: CACKGQDKNIQYF

J gene: TRBJ2-5
V gene: TRBV9
D gene: TRBD1
CDR3 protein: CASSPTGTGRTATQYF

J gene: TRBJ2-2
V gene: TRBV9
D gene: TRBD2
CDR3 protein: CASSAWPGLEAGELFF

J gene: TRBJ2-2
V gene: TRBV5-6
D gene: TRBD2
CDR3 protein: CASSSLIAGGRTGELFF

J gene: TRBJ2-1
V gene: TRBV7-2
D gene: TRBD2
CDR3 protein: CASRIGSGSFYWNEQFF

J gene: TRBJ2-1
V gene: TRBV7-2
D gene: TRBD2
CDR3 protein: CASSPTGSGRAYNEQFF

J gene: TRBJ2-2
V gene: TRBV3-1/TRBV3-2
D gene: TRBD2
CDR3 protein: CASSQRGDTGELFF

J gene: TRBJ1-1
V gene: TRBV5-1
D gene: .
CDR3 protein: CASSLVWGGNTEAFF

J gene: TRBJ2-7
V gene: TRBV4-1
D gene: .
CDR3 protein: CASSQDWGGEQYF

J gene: TRBJ1-1
V gene: TRBV15
D gene: .
CDR3 protein: CATSRAGFGAFF

J gene: TRBJ2-7
V gene: TRBV6-2/TRBV6-3
D gene: TRBD2
CDR3 protein: CASSYGTSGYEQYF

J gene: TRBJ2-7
V gene: TRBV24-1
D gene: .
CDR3 protein: CATSDPGGDEQYF

J gene: TRBJ2-7
V gene: TRBV28
D gene: TRBD1
CDR3 protein: CASIPGQGAGEQYF

J gene: TRBJ2-3
V gene: TRBV29-1
D gene: TRBD2
CDR3 protein: CSVDSGGPTDTQYF

J gene: TRBJ2-3
V gene: TRBV2
D gene: TRBD2
CDR3 protein: CASSQRASGITDTQYF

J gene: TRBJ2-3
V gene: TRBV12-2
D gene: .
CDR3 protein: CASRDGGAPTDTQYF

J gene: TRBJ1-2
V gene: TRBV5-1
D gene: TRBD1
CDR3 protein: CASSPTGGYNYGYTF

J gene: TRBJ2-2
V gene: TRBV5-1
D gene: TRBD2
CDR3 protein: CASSPGLAGGELFF

J gene: TRBJ2-7
V gene: TRBV7-2
D gene: .
CDR3 protein: CASSLLSEQYF

J gene: TRBJ2-2
V gene: TRBV5-1
D gene: .
CDR3 protein: CASTYTGDLNTGELFF

J gene: TRBJ1-1
V gene: TRBV5-4
D gene: TRBD1
CDR3 protein: CASSLQGASEAFF

J gene: TRBJ2-3
V gene: TRBV7-2
D gene: TRBD2
CDR3 protein: CASSLSRASGGAETDTQYF

J gene: TRBJ2-7
V gene: TRBV5-8
D gene: TRBD1
CDR3 protein: CASSPRTGLSYEQYF

J gene: TRBJ1-2
V gene: TRBV6-1
D gene: .
CDR3 protein: CASSEGQSYGYTF

J gene: TRBJ2-3
V gene: TRBV5-5
D gene: .
CDR3 protein: CASNSFGDTQYF

J gene: TRBJ1-2
V gene: TRBV6-1
D gene: TRBD1
CDR3 protein: CASSERDKGAGNYGYTF

J gene: TRBJ2-1
V gene: TRBV5-1
D gene: .
CDR3 protein: CASSFTGEQFF

J gene: TRBJ2-5
V gene: TRBV5-6
D gene: .
CDR3 protein: CASSSYRQETQYF

J gene: TRBJ2-2
V gene: TRBV19
D gene: .
CDR3 protein: CASSILASGELFF

J gene: TRBJ1-2
V gene: TRBV28
D gene: TRBD1
CDR3 protein: CASSLKEGQGPLYGYTF

J gene: TRBJ2-1
V gene: TRBV6-6
D gene: TRBD2
CDR3 protein: CASSYPPGRSYNEQFF

J gene: TRBJ2-2
V gene: TRBV7-6
D gene: TRBD2
CDR3 protein: CASSRKAVAGALFTGELFF

J gene: TRBJ2-3
V gene: TRBV5-5
D gene: .
CDR3 protein: CASSSDGTITGRHTDTQYF

J gene: TRBJ2-7
V gene: TRBV28
D gene: TRBD2
CDR3 protein: CASTRPTRGGRSGGVFTYEQYF

J gene: TRBJ2-3
V gene: TRBV7-9
D gene: TRBD1
CDR3 protein: CASTLQGSTDTQYF

J gene: TRBJ1-1
V gene: TRBV18
D gene: .
CDR3 protein: CASSLQGGAEAFF

J gene: TRBJ2-3
V gene: TRBV4-2
D gene: TRBD2
CDR3 protein: CASSQDLAGGADTQYF

J gene: TRBJ1-6
V gene: TRBV5-8
D gene: TRBD1
CDR3 protein: CASSYRGSPLHF

J gene: TRBJ1-2
V gene: TRBV11-3
D gene: .
CDR3 protein: CASSKTDRSGYTF

J gene: TRBJ2-3
V gene: TRBV27
D gene: .
CDR3 protein: CASSSPGLSTDTQYF

J gene: TRBJ2-7
V gene: TRBV6-2/TRBV6-3
D gene: .
CDR3 protein: CASSPPGEYEQYF

J gene: TRBJ1-2
V gene: TRBV7-2
D gene: .
CDR3 protein: CASSRTDLGGYTF

J gene: TRBJ2-7
V gene: TRBV6-5
D gene: .
CDR3 protein: CASSYSNRAPYEQYF

J gene: TRBJ2-3
V gene: TRBV30
D gene: TRBD2
CDR3 protein: CAWSRAGGTDTQYF

J gene: TRBJ1-3
V gene: TRBV7-2
D gene: TRBD1
CDR3 protein: CASSSRGTGGRSSGNTIYF

J gene: TRBJ1-4
V gene: TRBV6-5
D gene: TRBD1
CDR3 protein: CASKDRGREKLFF

J gene: TRBJ1-5
V gene: TRBV28
D gene: .
CDR3 protein: CASRVLDQPQHF

J gene: TRBJ1-1
V gene: TRBV18
D gene: .
CDR3 protein: CASSPLDKNTEAFF

J gene: TRBJ2-2
V gene: TRBV7-3
D gene: TRBD2
CDR3 protein: CASSQTITSGANTGELFF

J gene: TRBJ2-1
V gene: TRBV10-3
D gene: TRBD2
CDR3 protein: CAISAAGDNEQFF

J gene: TRBJ2-5
V gene: TRBV7-8
D gene: .
CDR3 protein: CASSPLFGYQETQYF

J gene: TRBJ2-5
V gene: TRBV14
D gene: .
CDR3 protein: CASSHRQGGKETQYF

J gene: TRBJ1-1
V gene: TRBV6-4
D gene: .
CDR3 protein: CASSDSQGEAFF

J gene: TRBJ2-3
V gene: TRBV9
D gene: .
CDR3 protein: CASSGTTPASDTQYF